This TCR beta chain was retrieved from a study of blood T cells in healthy people across ages. The authors ran a second PCR of about 7 to 11 cycles using a sample-barcoded 5' primer and a J-beta primer mix. The authors tagged each cDNA molecule using a template-switch adaptor with 12 random nucleotides. TCRdb independently ran MiXCR on the 5' RACE reads; one entry per CDR3 protein. The table shows hundreds of thousands of distinct CDR3 sequences, with approximately 31% occurring only once. Germline CDR1 and CDR2: SQVTM and ANQGSEA. Trimming took 2 bases from V and 7 from J; bases not matched to a gene: 7. This CDR3 is built from 13 residues.

The receptor comes from a woman of 80 years or more in good health. What was sequenced was blood. The chain couples TRBV29-1 to TRBJ2-7; 8 bases are shared with TRBD2. CDR3 DNA sequence: TGCAGCGTTGAAAAGGGACTAGAGAAAGAGCAGTACTTC. Encoded protein: CSVEKGLEKEQYF.